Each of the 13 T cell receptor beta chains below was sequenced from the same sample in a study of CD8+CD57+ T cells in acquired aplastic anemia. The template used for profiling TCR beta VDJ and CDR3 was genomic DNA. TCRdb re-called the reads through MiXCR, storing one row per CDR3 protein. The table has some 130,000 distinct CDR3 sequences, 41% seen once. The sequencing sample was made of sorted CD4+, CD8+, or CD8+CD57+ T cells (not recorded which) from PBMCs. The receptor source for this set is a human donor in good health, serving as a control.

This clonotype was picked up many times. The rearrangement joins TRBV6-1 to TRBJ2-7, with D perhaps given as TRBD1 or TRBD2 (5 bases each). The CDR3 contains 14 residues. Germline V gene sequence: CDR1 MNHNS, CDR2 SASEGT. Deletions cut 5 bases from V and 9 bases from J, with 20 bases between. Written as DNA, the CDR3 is TGTGCCAGCAGTCCCGGCGGGTCTACTACAGGGCAGTACTTC. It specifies CASSPGGSTTGQYF.

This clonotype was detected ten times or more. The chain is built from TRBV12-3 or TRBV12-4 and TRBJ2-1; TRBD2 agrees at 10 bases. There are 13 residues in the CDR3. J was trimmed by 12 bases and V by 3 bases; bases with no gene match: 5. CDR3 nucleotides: TGTGCCAGCAGTTTCGGACTAGCGGCTGGGCAGTTCTTC. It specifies CASSFGLAAGQFF.

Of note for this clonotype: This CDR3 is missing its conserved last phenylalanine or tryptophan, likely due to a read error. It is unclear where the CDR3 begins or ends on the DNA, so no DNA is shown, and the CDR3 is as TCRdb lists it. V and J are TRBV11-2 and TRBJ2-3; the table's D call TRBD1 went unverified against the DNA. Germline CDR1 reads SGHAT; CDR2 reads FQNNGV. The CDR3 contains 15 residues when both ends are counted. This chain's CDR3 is CASSSRDRVPDTRYL.

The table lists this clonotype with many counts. The DNA of the CDR3 is TGCAGTGCAACCGCGCCGGTCTCAGGCCCCAATGAGCAGTTCTTC. Translated: CSATAPVSGPNEQFF. The J gene is TRBJ2-1, the V gene TRBV20-1; D uncertain. Germline CDR1 and CDR2: DFQATT and SNEGSKA (reference sequence). Trimming removed 6 bases from V and 6 bases from J, with 21 bases in between. This CDR3 contains 15 residues.

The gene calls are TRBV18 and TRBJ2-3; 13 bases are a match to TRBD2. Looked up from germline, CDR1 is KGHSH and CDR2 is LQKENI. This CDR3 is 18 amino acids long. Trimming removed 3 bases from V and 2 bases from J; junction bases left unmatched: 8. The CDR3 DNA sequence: TGTGCCAGCTCACCCCCCTGGGGACTAGCGGGGTTCACAGATACGCAGTATTTT. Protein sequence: CASSPPWGLAGFTDTQYF.

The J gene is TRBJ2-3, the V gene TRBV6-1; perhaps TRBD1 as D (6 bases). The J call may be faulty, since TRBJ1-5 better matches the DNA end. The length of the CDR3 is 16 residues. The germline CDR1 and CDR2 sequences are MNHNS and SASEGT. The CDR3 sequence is CASSELLGGTTDTQHF. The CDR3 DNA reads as TGTGCCAGCAGTGAACTACTAGGCGGGACAACAGATACGCAGCATTTT.

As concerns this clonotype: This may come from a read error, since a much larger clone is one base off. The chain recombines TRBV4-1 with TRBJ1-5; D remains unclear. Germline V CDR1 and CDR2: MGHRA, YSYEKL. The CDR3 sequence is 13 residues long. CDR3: CASSQDFNPPQHF. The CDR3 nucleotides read TGCGCCAGCAGCCAAGATTTCAATCCGCCCCAGCATTTT.

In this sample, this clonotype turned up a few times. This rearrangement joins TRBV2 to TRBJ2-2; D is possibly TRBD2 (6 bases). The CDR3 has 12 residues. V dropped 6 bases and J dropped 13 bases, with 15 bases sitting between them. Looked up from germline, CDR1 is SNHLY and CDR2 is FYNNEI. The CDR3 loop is CASRNPGEGLFF. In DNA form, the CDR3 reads TGTGCCAGCAGAAACCCGGGAGAGGGGCTGTTTTTT.

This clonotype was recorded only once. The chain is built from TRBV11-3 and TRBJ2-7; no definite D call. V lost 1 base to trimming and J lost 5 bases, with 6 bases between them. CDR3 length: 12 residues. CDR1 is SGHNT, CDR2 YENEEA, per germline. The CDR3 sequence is CASSLVIHEQYF. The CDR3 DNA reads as TGTGCCAGCAGCTTAGTAATCCACGAGCAGTACTTC.

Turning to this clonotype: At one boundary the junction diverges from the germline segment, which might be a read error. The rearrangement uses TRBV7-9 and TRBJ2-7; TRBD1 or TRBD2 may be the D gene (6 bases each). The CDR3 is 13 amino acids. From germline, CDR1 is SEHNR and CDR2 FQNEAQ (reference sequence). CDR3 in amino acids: CASSPGLEGEQSF. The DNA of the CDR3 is TGTGCCAGCAGCCCCGGCTTGGAGGGGGAGCAGTCCTTC.

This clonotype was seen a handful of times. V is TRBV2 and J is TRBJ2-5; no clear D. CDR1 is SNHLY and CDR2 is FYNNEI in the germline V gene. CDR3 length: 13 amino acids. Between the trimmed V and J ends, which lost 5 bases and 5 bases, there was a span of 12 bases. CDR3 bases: TGTGCCAGCAGTTTGTCAATTTCCGAGACCCAGTACTTC. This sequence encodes CASSLSISETQYF.

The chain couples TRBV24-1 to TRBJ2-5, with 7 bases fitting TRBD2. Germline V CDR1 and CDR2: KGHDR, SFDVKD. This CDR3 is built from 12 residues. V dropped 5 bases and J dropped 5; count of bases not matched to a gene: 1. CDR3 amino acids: CATSGEGETQYF. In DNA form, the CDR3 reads TGTGCCACCAGTGGGGAGGGCGAGACCCAGTACTTC.

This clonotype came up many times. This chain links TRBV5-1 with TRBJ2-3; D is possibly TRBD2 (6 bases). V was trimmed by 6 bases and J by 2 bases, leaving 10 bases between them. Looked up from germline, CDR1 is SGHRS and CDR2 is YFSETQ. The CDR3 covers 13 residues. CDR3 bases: TGCGCCAGCACGGAGGGTCCCACAGATACGCAGTATTTT. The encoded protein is CASTEGPTDTQYF.